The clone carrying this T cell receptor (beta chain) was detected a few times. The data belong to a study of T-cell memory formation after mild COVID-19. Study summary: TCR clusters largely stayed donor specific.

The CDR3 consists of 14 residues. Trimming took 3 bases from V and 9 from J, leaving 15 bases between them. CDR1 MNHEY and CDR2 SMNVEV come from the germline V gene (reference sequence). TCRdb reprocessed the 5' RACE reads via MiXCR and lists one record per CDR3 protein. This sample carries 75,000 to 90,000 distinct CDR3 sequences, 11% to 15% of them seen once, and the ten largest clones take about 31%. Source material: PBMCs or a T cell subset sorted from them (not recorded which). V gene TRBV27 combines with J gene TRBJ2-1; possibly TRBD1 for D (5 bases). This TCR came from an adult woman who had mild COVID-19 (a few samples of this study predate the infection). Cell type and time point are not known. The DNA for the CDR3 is TGTGCCAGCAGTTTGGACATAGATAGGGGTGAGCAGTTCTTC. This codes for CASSLDIDRGEQFF.